These T cell receptor beta chains were read from a single sample in a study of blood T cell repertoires in COVID-19. Sequenced by immunoSEQ multiplex PCR; TCRdb stores in-frame clones only, minus some. The sample holds 120,000 to 150,000 clones; about 89% are singletons and the top ten take around 38%. Sequencing used peripheral blood. The receptors come from a man aged 45-65 years who had recovered from COVID-19. The conserved cysteine and the conserved F or W are not part of the CDR3 here.

v_call cdr3_aa
TRBV3-1/TRBV3-2 ASSQDAGGYEQY
TRBV9 ASSVEGAREQF
TRBV5-1 ASSLGLLSYEQY
TRBV4-3 ASSQEREWGGLYEQF
TRBV30 AWSSGGTGY
TRBV5-1 ASSLVDTGTEQY
TRBV4-2 ASSQDSGRSGTRGYT
TRBV28 ASSPGGQGVAYEQY
TRBV5-4 ASSRNRDWDRDIQY
TRBV9 ASSVAGLAGGSTDTQY
TRBV3-1/TRBV3-2 ASSPTAQGTQY
TRBV9 ASSVGVSGDSTDTQY
TRBV6-2/TRBV6-3 ASSYSEGHSYNEQF
TRBV7-2 ASSPTSGGIGEQF
TRBV12-3/TRBV12-4 ASSLVAGGKQY
TRBV10-3 AIIADISSYNEQF
TRBV2 ASSGLGTGGPYEQY
TRBV9 ASSATSGQANYGYT
TRBV5-6 ASSLTGTGFGYEQY
TRBV4-1 ASSQPTGDRGRLFSPGELF
TRBV5-1 ASSLDRGTNYGYT
TRBV11-3 ASSQSGRGLNPTIY
TRBV5-1 ASSLNFGSGNTIY
TRBV19 ASSIASGHSNQPQH
TRBV6-5 ASARTGVAGELF
TRBV4-3 ASSQDWRSGANVLT
TRBV19 ASSGGHHNQPQH
TRBV3-1/TRBV3-2 ASSHYSGGEDDGYT
TRBV18 ASSPGTIRTDTQY
TRBV5-1 ASSLKSSGGSGNEQF
TRBV6-2/TRBV6-3 ASSYGTGGTEAF
TRBV11-2 ASSLNQGSGELF
TRBV5-1 ASSPLPGQITEAF
TRBV10-3 AILNEVSNYGYT
TRBV3-1/TRBV3-2 ASSQDREGWNSPLH
TRBV19 ASRLRENYGYT
TRBV11-2 ASSRGLAGVTDTQY
TRBV15 ATSREPVFSSGANVLT
TRBV7-9 ASSEGQGQPQH
TRBV24-1 ATSGTGGPGELF
TRBV5-6 ASSLDGRYTDTQY
TRBV2 ASDEGVASYEQY
TRBV18 ASSPTRRTDTQY
TRBV12-3/TRBV12-4 ASSGGRTDTQY
TRBV2 ASKGQGIGNTIY